The next 6 T cell receptor beta chains were all read from a single sample in a study of neurological immune-mediated disorders. MiXCR, applied by TCRdb to the 5' RACE reads, yields one record per CDR3 protein. Here the sample spans some 47,000 distinct CDR3 sequences, roughly 17% being singletons. Input material: PBMCs. These receptors were collected from a man between 60 and 70 years old in good health.

This chain uses TRBV29-1 with TRBJ1-4, with D possibly TRBD1 on 5 matching bases. Germline values: CDR1 SQVTM, CDR2 ANQGSEA. The CDR3 is 15 amino acids. Trimming took off 5 bases at V and 3 bases at J, with 16 bases between the two ends. In DNA, the CDR3 is TGCAGCGTTTTAAGGGGCCGCAGGTCTAATGAAAAACTGTTTTTT. The encoded protein is CSVLRGRRSNEKLFF.

This clonotype was found many times. This chain connects TRBV7-3 to TRBJ2-5; TRBD1 aligns across 7 bases. Germline V CDR1 and CDR2: SGHTA, FQGTGA. The junction had 4 bases not matched to a gene; V was cut back by 5 bases and J by 1 base. The CDR3 totals 14 residues. CDR3 coding DNA: TGTGCCAGCAGCCGACAGGGTGGCCAAGAGACCCAGTACTTC. This codes for CASSRQGGQETQYF.

This clonotype was observed many times. The genes are TRBV29-1 and TRBJ2-7, with D possibly being TRBD1 or TRBD2 (5 bases each). V lost 4 bases and J lost 5, with 12 bases in between. Germline V gene lookup returns CDR1 SQVTM and CDR2 ANQGSEA. This CDR3 spans 12 amino acids. CDR3 DNA: TGCAGCGTTGTGGGACCGCCCCACGAGCAGTACTTC. Amino acids: CSVVGPPHEQYF.

This clonotype was recorded many times. The gene calls are TRBV5-1 and TRBJ2-7; TRBD1 aligns across 9 bases. This CDR3 is built from 14 residues. With V trimmed by 7 bases and J by 5 bases, 10 bases remained unmatched. Germline loops: CDR1 SGHRS, CDR2 YFSETQ. CDR3 nucleotides: TGCGCCAGCTTCTCTCGGGACAGGGTCGACGAGCAGTACTTC. Protein product: CASFSRDRVDEQYF.

The chain joins TRBV29-1 to TRBJ2-7; D possibly corresponds to TRBD1 (5 bases). This CDR3 contains 14 residues. V was shortened by 7 bases and J by 0 bases, with 16 bases between the two germline ends. CDR1 is SQVTM, CDR2 ANQGSEA, per germline. The CDR3 DNA sequence: TGCAGCGCCATGGCAGGGTCAAGCTCCTACGAGCAGTACTTC. This codes for CSAMAGSSSYEQYF.

V usage is TRBV28 and J usage is TRBJ1-6; 7 nucleotides line up with TRBD1. V trimming: 6 bases; J trimming: 14 bases; junction bases outside the gene matches: 13. CDR3 length: 14 residues. CDR1 MDHEN and CDR2 SYDVKM come from the germline V gene. The CDR3 sequence is CASRPTGRATSLHF. In nucleotides, the CDR3 is TGTGCCAGCAGGCCGACAGGGAGAGCTACGTCCCTCCACTTT. Variable domain in full (rest from reference TRBV28 and TRBJ1-6): DVKVTQSSRYLVKRTGEKVFLECVQDMDHENMFWYRQDPGLGLRLIYFSYDVKMKEKGDIPEGYSVSREKKERFSLILESASTNQTSMYLCASRPTGRATSLHFGNGTRLTVT.